The rows below give T cell receptor beta chains drawn from one sample of a study of cytomegalovirus exposure and HLA in healthy donors. Assay: immunoSEQ multiplex PCR; the TCRdb copy retains only in-frame clones and omits some. Of 40,000 or so clones listed, about 66% are singletons. Material for sequencing was PBMCs. The receptors stem from a man aged 45 to 65 in good health and CMV-seropositive. Each CDR3 is given with its conserved first and last residue.

j_call | v_call | cdr3_aa
TRBJ1-1 | TRBV14 | CASSRLPKMNTEAFF
TRBJ2-3 | TRBV10-3 | CAIQRTSGGDTQYF
TRBJ1-4 | TRBV11-2 | CASSLGGVWDEKLFF
TRBJ1-1 | TRBV7-2 | CASSFDGVVSTEAFF
TRBJ2-5 | TRBV6-5 | CASSYSGVEETQYF
TRBJ2-1 | TRBV7-9 | CASSLGGQPLNEQFF
TRBJ2-3 | TRBV2 | CASRRTSGTTDTQYF
TRBJ2-3 | TRBV28 | CASSSGQGATDTQYF
TRBJ1-3 | TRBV11-2 | CASSLGDRGRNTIYF
TRBJ2-7 | TRBV4-3 | CASSQDISGHSYEQYF
TRBJ2-5 | TRBV29-1 | CSVSSSVSQTQYF
TRBJ1-1 | TRBV6-5 | CASSYSRRLNTEAFF
TRBJ1-5 | TRBV7-9 | CASSLGGQGNQPQHF
TRBJ1-6 | TRBV5-6 | CASSLDRTGTGVSPLHF
TRBJ1-4 | TRBV11-1 | CASSLMEGHEKLFF
TRBJ2-7 | TRBV4-1 | CASSQDWQRGVYYEQYF
TRBJ2-3 | TRBV19 | CASSNRADTQYF
TRBJ1-2 | TRBV9 | CASSESTAANYGYTF
TRBJ2-1 | TRBV2 | CASSLHRETEQFF
TRBJ1-2 | TRBV7-2 | CASSLSLNNYGYTF
TRBJ1-2 | TRBV13 | CASSQRGTGNYGYTF
TRBJ2-2 | TRBV6-6 | CASSYRGTPNTGELFF
TRBJ1-1 | TRBV2 | CASSEQGAWVTEAFF
TRBJ1-4 | TRBV6-6 | CASSRNSNEKLFF
TRBJ1-2 | TRBV7-2 | CASSHPGQLYSNYGYTF
TRBJ2-2 | TRBV7-3 | CASGTGETGELFF
TRBJ2-5 | TRBV7-6 | CASSWGQTSQETQYF
TRBJ1-2 | TRBV5-1 | CASSLQGVGGYTF
TRBJ2-5 | TRBV6-5 | CASGDGGLRETQYF
TRBJ2-7 | TRBV19 | CASSMGGSSYEQYF
TRBJ2-3 | TRBV10-3 | CAITPGQHTDTQYF
TRBJ1-1 | TRBV4-1 | CASRRGQGAMGTEAFF
TRBJ2-2 | TRBV5-1 | CASSLKDRDPHTGELFF
TRBJ1-6 | TRBV6-1 | CASTVSPLNSPLHF
TRBJ1-2 | TRBV7-8 | CASSLADYGYTF
TRBJ2-7 | TRBV9 | CARTNEQYF
TRBJ1-1 | TRBV7-3 | CASSFREGTEAFF
TRBJ1-4 | TRBV5-4 | CASSHPGRHEKLFF
TRBJ2-5 | TRBV27 | CASNPRGQETQYF
TRBJ1-1 | TRBV5-1 | CASSLDNGVTEAFF
TRBJ1-2 | TRBV10-3 | CAISESTRAVGYGYTF
TRBJ2-7 | TRBV29-1 | CSVARGGFNEQYF
TRBJ2-3 | TRBV9 | CASSSSDTQYF
TRBJ1-5 | TRBV5-3 | CARSGPGDSNQPQHF
TRBJ2-5 | TRBV7-6 | CASSKRDPGGETQYF
TRBJ1-4 | TRBV28 | CASSNRGTNEKLFF
TRBJ2-4 | TRBV19 | CASSKFWTARGIQYF
TRBJ2-3 | TRBV6-4 | CASSPMDRGSTDTQYF
TRBJ2-1 | TRBV2 | CASTEAGGSYNEQFF
TRBJ1-4 | TRBV7-9 | CASSGYREMYEKLFF
TRBJ1-5 | TRBV27 | CASSFQDQPQHF
TRBJ2-1 | TRBV28 | CASSFLSSYNEQFF